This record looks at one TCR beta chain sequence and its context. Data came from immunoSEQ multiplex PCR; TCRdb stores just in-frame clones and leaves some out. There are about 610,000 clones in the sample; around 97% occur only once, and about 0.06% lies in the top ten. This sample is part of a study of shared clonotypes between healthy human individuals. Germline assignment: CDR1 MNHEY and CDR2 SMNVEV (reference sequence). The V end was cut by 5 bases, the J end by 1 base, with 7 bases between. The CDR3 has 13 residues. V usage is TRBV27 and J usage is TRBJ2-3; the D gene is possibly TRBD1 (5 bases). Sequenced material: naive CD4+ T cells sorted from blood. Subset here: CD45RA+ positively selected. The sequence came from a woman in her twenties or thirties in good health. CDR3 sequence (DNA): TGTGCCAGCAGTCTAGGGGGCACAGATACGCAGTATTTT. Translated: CASSLGGTDTQYF.